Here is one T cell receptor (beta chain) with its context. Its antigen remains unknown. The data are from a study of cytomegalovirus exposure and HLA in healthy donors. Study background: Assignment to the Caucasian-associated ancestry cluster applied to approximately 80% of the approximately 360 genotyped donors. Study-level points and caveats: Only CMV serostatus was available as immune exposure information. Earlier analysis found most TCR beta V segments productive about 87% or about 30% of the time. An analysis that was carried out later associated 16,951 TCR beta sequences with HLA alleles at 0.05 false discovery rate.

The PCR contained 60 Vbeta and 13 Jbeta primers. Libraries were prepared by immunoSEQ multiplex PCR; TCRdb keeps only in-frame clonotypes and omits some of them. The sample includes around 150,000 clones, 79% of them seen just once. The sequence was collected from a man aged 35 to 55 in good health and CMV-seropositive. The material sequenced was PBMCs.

Here the CDR3 reads CASSQYAGTGARVEQFF. The CDR3 coding sequence is TGCGCCAGCAGCCAATATGCCGGGACAGGGGCAAGAGTGGAGCAGTTCTTC. V is TRBV5-1 and J is TRBJ2-1; 10 nucleotides line up with TRBD1. Germline CDR1 is SGHRS and CDR2 is YFSETQ. This CDR3 has 17 amino acids. J gave up 10 bases and V 4 bases, and 17 bases lay outside the gene matches.